This record concerns one T cell receptor beta chain sequence. This specimen comes from a study of control samples from healthy donors and cancer patients. CDR1 is SGHDT and CDR2 is YYEEEE in the germline V gene. The CDR3 has 13 amino acids. V dropped 3 bases and J dropped 8 bases, with 14 bases sitting between them. TCRdb keeps only in-frame clones here, not all; method: immunoSEQ multiplex PCR. This table holds roughly 200,000 clones, around 90% found once. Sequenced sample: blood. The source is a man younger than 45 in good health. This sequence joins TRBV5-6 and TRBJ1-2; D remains ambiguous. The CDR3 loop reads CASSSGAKRGYTF. CDR3 DNA sequence: TGTGCCAGCAGCTCCGGCGCAAAGAGGGGCTACACCTTC.